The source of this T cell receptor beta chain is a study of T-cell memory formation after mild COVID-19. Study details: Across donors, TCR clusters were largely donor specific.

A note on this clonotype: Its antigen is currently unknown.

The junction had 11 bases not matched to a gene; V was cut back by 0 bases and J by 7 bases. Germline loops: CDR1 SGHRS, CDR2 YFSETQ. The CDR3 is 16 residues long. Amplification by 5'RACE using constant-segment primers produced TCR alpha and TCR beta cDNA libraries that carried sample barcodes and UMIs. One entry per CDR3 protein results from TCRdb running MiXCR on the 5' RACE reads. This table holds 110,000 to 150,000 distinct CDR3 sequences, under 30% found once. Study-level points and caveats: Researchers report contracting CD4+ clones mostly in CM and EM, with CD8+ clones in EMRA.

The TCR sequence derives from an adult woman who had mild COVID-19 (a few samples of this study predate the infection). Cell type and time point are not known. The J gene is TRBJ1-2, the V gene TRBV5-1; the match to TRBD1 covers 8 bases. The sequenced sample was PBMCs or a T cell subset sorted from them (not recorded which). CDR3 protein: CASSLDQGASTSGYTF. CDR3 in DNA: TGCGCCAGCAGCTTGGATCAGGGGGCATCCACTAGTGGCTACACCTTC.